Shown below are 21 T cell receptor beta chains from a single sample sequenced in a study of blood T cell repertoires in COVID-19. The protocol was immunoSEQ multiplex PCR, while the TCRdb copy is restricted to in-frame clones and leaves out a portion. The sample consists of over 250,000 clones, around 89% of them appearing once. Source material: PBMCs or T cells enriched from blood (not recorded which). All receptors derive from a woman in her forties or fifties who had recovered from COVID-19.

This chain links TRBV28 with TRBJ1-2; TRBD1 is a possible D gene (5 bases). The germline CDR1 and CDR2 sequences are MDHEN and SYDVKM. With 3 bases removed from V and 5 bases from J, the gap between germline ends came to 7 bases. CDR3 length equals 12 residues. The CDR3 nucleotides are TGTGCCAGCAGTTTGGAGGGGTATGGCTACACCTTC. Translation: CASSLEGYGYTF.

This clone was recorded a few times. The rearrangement links TRBV27 to TRBJ2-7, with 8 positions matching TRBD2. Germline V CDR1 and CDR2: MNHEY, SMNVEV (reference sequence). With 10 bases clipped from V and 9 bases from J, the junction kept 11 bases outside the gene matches. The CDR3 sequence is 12 residues long. The CDR3 DNA sequence: TGTGCCACCGGACTAGCTCGCACGGTGCAGTACTTC. This codes for CATGLARTVQYF.

This chain links TRBV28 with TRBJ2-7; 10 nucleotides line up with TRBD1. The germline V gene has CDR1 MDHEN and CDR2 SYDVKM. The CDR3 contains 14 residues. V lost 5 bases to trimming and J lost 3 bases; unmatched junction nucleotides: 4. Written as DNA, the CDR3 is TGTGCCAGCAGTCTCTGGACAGGGGGCTACGAGCAGTACTTC. It encodes CASSLWTGGYEQYF.

The genes are TRBV9 and TRBJ1-1; 7 bases fit TRBD1. The CDR3 covers 15 residues. CDR1 SGDLS and CDR2 YYNGEE come from the germline V gene. V dropped 0 bases and J dropped 4; count of bases not matched to a gene: 6. The CDR3 region has the DNA TGTGCCAGCAGCGTAGGGTCGGAGGGGGCCACTGAAGCTTTCTTT. Its protein product is CASSVGSEGATEAFF.

The chain recombines TRBV4-1 with TRBJ2-6; possible D gene TRBD2, 6 bases. V was pared by 4 bases and J by 4 bases, with 17 bases between. This CDR3 comprises 17 residues. The germline CDR1 and CDR2 sequences are MGHRA and YSYEKL. The CDR3 spells CASSRQAGLGGANVLTF. CDR3 nucleotide sequence: TGCGCCAGCAGCCGTCAGGCGGGGCTGGGCGGGGCCAACGTCCTGACTTTC.

The chain recombines TRBV12-3 or TRBV12-4 with TRBJ1-1; tentatively, D is TRBD1 (5 bases). The ends were cut back, 6 bases at V and 3 bases at J, with 11 bases in the middle. The CDR3 spans 13 residues. DNA of the CDR3: TGTGCCAGCAGGGGTCTAGGGGACACTGAAGCTTTCTTT. Translation: CASRGLGDTEAFF.

CDR3 DNA sequence: TGTGCCAGCAGCCGGGGACAGGGTAGAAGTCAGCCCCAGCATTTT. Protein: CASSRGQGRSQPQHF. The genes are TRBV3-1 (or the pseudogene TRBV3-2) and TRBJ1-5, with 9 bases matching TRBD1. Germline V gene sequence: CDR1 LGHDT, CDR2 YNNKEL (reference sequence). V dropped 4 bases and J dropped 6; count of bases not matched to a gene: 7. The CDR3 is 15 residues long.

This chain joins TRBV4-2 and TRBJ1-2; no definite D call. This CDR3 comprises 16 residues. Germline CDR1 reads LGHNA; CDR2 reads YNFKEQ. V was shortened by 0 bases and J by 3 bases, with 14 bases between the two germline ends. The CDR3 DNA reads TGTGCCAGCAGCCAAGATGGAGGTGGAGGCGACTATGGCTACACCTTC. It codes for CASSQDGGGGDYGYTF.

V gene TRBV5-5 combines with J gene TRBJ1-6, with D possibly TRBD1 on 6 matching bases. From germline, CDR1 is SGHKS and CDR2 YYEKEE (reference sequence). Trimming stripped 0 bases from V and 6 bases from J, with 10 bases between. The CDR3 totals 15 residues. CDR3 residues: CASSLGDRINSPLHF. CDR3 coding DNA: TGTGCCAGCAGCTTGGGAGACAGGATTAATTCACCCCTCCACTTT.

In the case of this clone: Other DNA sequences in this sample translate to the same CDR3. This chain uses TRBV9 with TRBJ2-1; D is possibly TRBD1 (5 bases). Looked up from germline, CDR1 is SGDLS and CDR2 is YYNGEE. Trimming removed 1 base from V and 7 bases from J, with 6 bases in between. The length of the CDR3 is 12 residues. The DNA of the CDR3 is TGTGCCAGCAGCGTACAGGGAAATGAGCAGTTCTTC. This translates into CASSVQGNEQFF.

J is TRBJ1-1 and V is TRBV5-8; 8 bases line up with TRBD1. This CDR3 region has 15 residues. CDR1 and CDR2 (germline): SGHTS, YDEGEE. Trimming cost V 0 bases and J 5 bases; bases outside gene matches: 6. CDR3 coding DNA: TGTGCCAGCAGCTTGGATAACAGGGGGAAAACTGAAGCTTTCTTT. It codes for CASSLDNRGKTEAFF.

The J gene is TRBJ2-7, the V gene TRBV19; TRBD2 matches 13 bases. Losses at the gene ends were 3 bases for V and 0 bases for J; bases not matched to a gene: 11. Germline lookup yields CDR1 LNHDA and CDR2 SQIVND (reference sequence). The CDR3 is 19 amino acids. The CDR3 sequence is CASSIRRTSGSDSSYEQYF. CDR3 nucleotides: TGTGCCAGTAGTATTAGACGGACTAGCGGGAGCGACAGCTCCTACGAGCAGTACTTC. The full variable domain, its missing parts supplied by reference TRBV19 and TRBJ2-7, is DGGITQSPKYLFRKEGQNVTLSCEQNLNHDAMYWYRQDPGQGLRLIYYSQIVNDFQKGDIAEGYSVSREKKESFPLTVTSAQKNPTAFYLCASSIRRTSGSDSSYEQYFGPGTRLTVT.

The V call is TRBV30, the J call TRBJ2-1; 8 bases fit TRBD1. CDR3 length equals 15 residues. Germline V CDR1 and CDR2: GTSNPN, SVGIG (reference sequence). Trimming at V came to 2 bases and at J to 6 bases, leaving 9 bases not matched to a gene. For the CDR3, the DNA is TGTGCCTGGAGTACCATGACAGGGGACCGCAATGAGCAGTTCTTC. Its translation is CAWSTMTGDRNEQFF.

With regard to this clone: In the same sample, other DNA sequences code for this CDR3. J is TRBJ2-5 and V is TRBV18, with 11 nucleotides matching TRBD1. With 3 bases clipped from V and 4 bases from J, the junction kept 1 base outside the gene matches. Germline CDR1 reads KGHSH; CDR2 reads LQKENI. The CDR3 runs 14 residues. Written as DNA, the CDR3 is TGTGCCAGCTCACCGGGACAGGGGGGAGAGACCCAGTACTTC. As protein: CASSPGQGGETQYF.

This clone was recorded only once. This chain links TRBV4-3 with TRBJ2-1, with D perhaps matching TRBD2 (6 bases). Germline assignment: CDR1 LGHNA and CDR2 YSLEER. The ends were cut back, 4 bases at V and 8 bases at J, with 18 bases in the middle. The length of the CDR3 is 15 residues. The CDR3 DNA is TGCGCCAGCAGCCGCAGACCGGCTAGCGCCGATGAGCAGTTCTTC. This translates into CASSRRPASADEQFF.

The V and J genes are TRBV28 and TRBJ1-2; D is unresolved. This CDR3 contains 12 residues. V lost 5 bases and J 0 bases, leaving 4 bases between the germline ends. Germline CDR1 reads MDHEN; CDR2 reads SYDVKM. CDR3 sequence: CASSTANYGYTF. The CDR3 DNA reads TGTGCCAGCAGTACAGCTAACTATGGCTACACCTTC.

The chain carries TRBV23-1 and TRBJ1-2, with TRBD1 matching 8 bases. TRBV23-1 is an open reading frame whose function is uncertain. The CDR3 is made up of 14 amino acids. With V trimmed by 6 bases and J by 4 bases, 7 bases remained unmatched. The CDR3 nucleotides are TGCGCCAGCAGCGTCGCAGGGGGCGTCTATGGCTACACCTTC. This gives the protein CASSVAGGVYGYTF.

The chain couples TRBV30 to TRBJ2-4, with TRBD2 identical over 8 bases. Germline V gives CDR1 GTSNPN, CDR2 SVGIG (reference sequence). V shed 0 bases and J 8 bases; nucleotides not matched to a gene: 6. This CDR3 is 14 amino acids long. This chain's CDR3 is CAWSVQREIDIQYF. The CDR3 nucleotides are TGTGCCTGGAGTGTACAGCGGGAGATAGACATTCAGTACTTC.

The chain links TRBV19 to TRBJ2-6, with 10 bases lining up with TRBD2. From germline, CDR1 is LNHDA and CDR2 SQIVND (reference sequence). V was clipped by 6 bases and J by 4 bases; unmatched bases: 9. The CDR3 runs to 17 residues. In DNA form, the CDR3 reads TGTGCCAGTAGGCTAGCGGGAGTCACATCGGGGGCCAACGTCCTGACTTTC. It is translated as CASRLAGVTSGANVLTF.

The table lists this clone with a count of one. Other nucleotide sequences from this sample produce the same CDR3. V is TRBV18 and J is TRBJ1-1; 7 positions match TRBD1. V lost 3 bases, J lost 2 bases, and 3 bases stayed unmatched. The CDR3 is made up of 14 amino acids. Germline lookup yields CDR1 KGHSH and CDR2 LQKENI. CDR3: CASSPGQSNTEAFF. In DNA, the CDR3 is TGTGCCAGCTCACCGGGACAGAGCAACACTGAAGCTTTCTTT.

The CDR3 here is CASSPLGGNEQFF. In DNA, the CDR3 is TGTGCCAGCAGCCCACTGGGGGGAAATGAGCAGTTCTTC. V gene TRBV7-2 combines with J gene TRBJ2-1; possible D gene TRBD2, 6 bases. Germline CDR1 and CDR2: SGHTA and FQGNSA. Trimming took off 5 bases at V and 7 bases at J, with 12 bases between the two ends. The CDR3 length is 13 residues.